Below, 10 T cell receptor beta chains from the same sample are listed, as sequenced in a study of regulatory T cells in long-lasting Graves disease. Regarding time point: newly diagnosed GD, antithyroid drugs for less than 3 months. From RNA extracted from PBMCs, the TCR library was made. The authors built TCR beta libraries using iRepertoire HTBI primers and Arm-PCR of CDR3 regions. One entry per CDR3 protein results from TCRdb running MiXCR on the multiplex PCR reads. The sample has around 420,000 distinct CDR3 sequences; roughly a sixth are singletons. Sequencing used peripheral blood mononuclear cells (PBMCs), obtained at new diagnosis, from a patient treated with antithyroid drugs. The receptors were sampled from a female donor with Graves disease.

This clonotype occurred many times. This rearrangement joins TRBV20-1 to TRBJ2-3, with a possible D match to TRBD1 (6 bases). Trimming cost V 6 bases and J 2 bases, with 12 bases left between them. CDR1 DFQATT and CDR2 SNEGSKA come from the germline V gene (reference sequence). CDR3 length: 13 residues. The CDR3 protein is CSALQGITDTQYF. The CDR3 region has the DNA TGCAGTGCACTTCAGGGGATCACAGATACGCAGTATTTT.

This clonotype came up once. The CDR3 here is CASSDSSVGASGPAFF. As DNA, the CDR3 is TGTGCCAGCAGTGACTCATCCGTGGGGGCATCGGGCCCAGCTTTCTTT. This chain joins TRBV6-4 and TRBJ1-1; a weak D match, TRBD1 (6 bases). V was trimmed by 0 bases and J by 10 bases, leaving 21 bases between them. Germline V gene lookup returns CDR1 MRHNA and CDR2 SNTAGT. CDR3 length equals 16 residues.

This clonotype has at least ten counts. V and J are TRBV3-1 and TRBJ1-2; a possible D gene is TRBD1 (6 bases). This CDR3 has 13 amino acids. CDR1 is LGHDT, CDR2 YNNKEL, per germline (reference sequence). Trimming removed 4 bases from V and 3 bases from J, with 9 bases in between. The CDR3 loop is CASSLTGYYGYTF. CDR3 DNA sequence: TGTGCCAGCAGCCTAACAGGGTACTATGGCTACACCTTC.

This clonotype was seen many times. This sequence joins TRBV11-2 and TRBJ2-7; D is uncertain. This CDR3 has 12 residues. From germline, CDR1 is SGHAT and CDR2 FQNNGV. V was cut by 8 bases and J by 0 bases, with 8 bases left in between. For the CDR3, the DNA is TGTGCCAGCGGCGCCCACTCCTACGAGCAGTACTTC. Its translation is CASGAHSYEQYF. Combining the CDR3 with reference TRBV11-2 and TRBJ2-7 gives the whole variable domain EAGVAQSPRYKIIEKRQSVAFWCNPISGHATLYWYQQILGQGPKLLIQFQNNGVVDDSQLPKDRFSAERLKGVDSTLKIQPAKLEDSAVYLCASGAHSYEQYFGPGTRLTVT.

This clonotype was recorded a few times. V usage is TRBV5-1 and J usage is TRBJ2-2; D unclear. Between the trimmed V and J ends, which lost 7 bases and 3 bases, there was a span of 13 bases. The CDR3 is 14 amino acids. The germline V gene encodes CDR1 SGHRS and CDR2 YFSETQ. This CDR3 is CASSASYHTGELFF. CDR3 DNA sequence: TGCGCCAGCTCCGCCTCGTACCACACCGGGGAGCTGTTTTTT.

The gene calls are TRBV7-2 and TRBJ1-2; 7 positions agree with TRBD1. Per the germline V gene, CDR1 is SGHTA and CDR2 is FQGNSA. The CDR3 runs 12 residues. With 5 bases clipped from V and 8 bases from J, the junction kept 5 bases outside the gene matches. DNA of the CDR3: TGTGCCAGCAGCGCCAGGGGGGGAGGCTACACCTTC. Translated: CASSARGGGYTF.

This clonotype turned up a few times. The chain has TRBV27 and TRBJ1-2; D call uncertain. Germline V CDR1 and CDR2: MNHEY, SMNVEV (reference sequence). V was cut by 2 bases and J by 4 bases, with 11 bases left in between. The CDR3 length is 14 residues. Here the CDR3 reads CASSLNGRTYGYTF. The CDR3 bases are TGTGCCAGCAGTTTAAATGGGCGTACCTATGGCTACACCTTC.

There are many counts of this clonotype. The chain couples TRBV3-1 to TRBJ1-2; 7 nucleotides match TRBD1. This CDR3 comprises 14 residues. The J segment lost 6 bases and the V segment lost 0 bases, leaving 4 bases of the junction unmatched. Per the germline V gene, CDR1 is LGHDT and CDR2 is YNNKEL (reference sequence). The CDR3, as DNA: TGTGCCAGCAGCCAAGACAGGGGGTGGAATGGCTACACCTTC. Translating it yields CASSQDRGWNGYTF.

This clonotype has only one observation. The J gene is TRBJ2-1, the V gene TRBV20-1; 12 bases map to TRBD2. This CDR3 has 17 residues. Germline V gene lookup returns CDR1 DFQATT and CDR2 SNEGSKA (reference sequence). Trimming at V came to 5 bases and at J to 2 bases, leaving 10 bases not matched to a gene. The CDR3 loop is CSAFSRLAGVTYNEQFF. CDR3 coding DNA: TGCAGTGCTTTTTCACGACTAGCGGGAGTAACCTACAATGAGCAGTTCTTC.

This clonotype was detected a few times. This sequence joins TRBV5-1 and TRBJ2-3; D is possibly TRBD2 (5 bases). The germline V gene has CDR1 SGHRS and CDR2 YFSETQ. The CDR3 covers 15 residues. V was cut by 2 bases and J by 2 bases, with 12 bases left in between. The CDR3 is CASSFESGYTDTQYF. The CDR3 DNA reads TGCGCCAGCAGCTTTGAGAGCGGATACACAGATACGCAGTATTTT.